This record covers a single TCR beta chain. What it binds is unknown. The CDR3 spans 15 residues. V shed 1 base and J 4 bases; nucleotides not matched to a gene: 4. Germline V gives CDR1 KGHSH, CDR2 LQKENI. The entry originates in a study of resident and recirculating memory T cells in vitiligo. Study results and caveats: Non-conserved TCRs across sites and patients suggested distinct clones per lesion.

Clones were sequenced by immunoSEQ multiplex PCR, and TCRdb holds only the in-frame ones, with some missing. The data contain 40,000 to 50,000 clones, 80% to 95% of them singletons. The chain couples TRBV18 to TRBJ2-5, with TRBD2 matching 9 bases. Sequenced material: blood. This clonotype was obtained from a male donor with vitiligo. The CDR3 protein is CASSPLAGASETQYF. For the CDR3, the DNA is TGTGCCAGCTCACCACTAGCGGGGGCCTCAGAGACCCAGTACTTC.